This is a list of T cell receptor beta chains from one sample in a study of cytomegalovirus exposure and HLA in healthy donors. Measured with immunoSEQ multiplex PCR; TCRdb has only the in-frame clones, and not every one. The sample includes 95,000 to 100,000 clones, about three quarters of them seen just once. The sample consisted of PBMCs. These receptors all stem from a man aged 35-49 years in good health and CMV-seropositive. Both conserved end residues are part of each CDR3. A D gene is named only where the DNA matches it firmly. Where a row states a size, it is once, few, many or the class of an expanded clone; other rows omit it.

NA	TRBV2	TRBJ1-2	NA	TGTGCCAGCGATGGCCTCCGAGGCGGCGGCTTCTATGGCTACACCTTC	CASDGLRGGGFYGYTF
NA	TRBV5-4	TRBJ2-1	NA	TGTGCCAGCAGCTTGGTGGTGGCTAGCTCCTACAATGAGCAGTTCTTC	CASSLVVASSYNEQFF
NA	TRBV7-2	TRBJ1-2	NA	TGTGCCAGCAGCTTAGGCAGGGGAGTTGGCTACACCTTC	CASSLGRGVGYTF
NA	TRBV14	TRBJ1-3	NA	TGTGCCAGCAGCCGTGGCGCCGGGGGAAAGGGAAACACCATATATTTT	CASSRGAGGKGNTIYF
TRBD2	TRBV27	TRBJ2-1	NA	TGTGCCAGCAGTTTTTTCGGGGGGAATGAGCAGTTCTTC	CASSFFGGNEQFF
NA	TRBV6-1	TRBJ1-5	few	TGTGCCAGCAGTGAAGATCTGGGCTGGAGCAATCAGCCCCAGCATTTT	CASSEDLGWSNQPQHF
NA	TRBV9	TRBJ2-2	NA	TGTGCCAGCAGCCCCCCCCGAGAAGAGGAGCTGTTTTTT	CASSPPREEELFF
TRBD2	TRBV18	TRBJ2-7	NA	TGTGCCAGCTCATCCTTTACTAGCGGGGAGGGCTACGAGCAGTACTTC	CASSSFTSGEGYEQYF
NA	TRBV4-2	TRBJ1-2	NA	TGTGCCAGCAGCCAAGATTACCAGGGGTCGGATGGCTACACCTTC	CASSQDYQGSDGYTF
NA	TRBV18	TRBJ2-1	NA	TGTGCCAGCTCACCAGGAAGAAGCGCCAATGAGCAGTTCTTC	CASSPGRSANEQFF
NA	TRBV27	TRBJ2-1	NA	TGTGCCAGCACCGACAACCCGGGAAGCTCCTACAATGAGCAGTTCTTC	CASTDNPGSSYNEQFF
TRBD2	TRBV7-9	TRBJ2-3	NA	TGTGCCAGCAGCCCCTACGGGGGGGATTCAGATACGCAGTATTTT	CASSPYGGDSDTQYF
TRBD1	TRBV5-4	TRBJ2-3	NA	TGTGCCAGCAGCTGGGACAGGCAGAGCACAGATACGCAGTATTTT	CASSWDRQSTDTQYF
NA	TRBV27	TRBJ1-1	NA	TGTGCCAGCAGTCCAACTGGAGGGAACACTGAAGCTTTCTTT	CASSPTGGNTEAFF
TRBD1	TRBV7-6	TRBJ1-2	few	TGTGCCAGCAGCTGGGGACAGGGCTACACCTTC	CASSWGQGYTF
TRBD1	TRBV6-5	TRBJ1-2	few	TGTGCCAGCAGTTACTCTACTGGGGGACAGTATGGCTACACCTTC	CASSYSTGGQYGYTF
NA	TRBV7-8	TRBJ1-2	NA	TGTGCCAGCAGCTTAGGTTCGGCAGGGTTAAGGGATGGCTACACCTTC	CASSLGSAGLRDGYTF
NA	TRBV5-1	TRBJ1-4	once	TGCGCCAGCAGCTTGACGGGGGTGGAAAAACTGTTTTTT	CASSLTGVEKLFF
NA	TRBV18	TRBJ1-4	NA	TGTGCCAGCTCACCACCGATACGTCCAGGGCTTGCGACTAATGAAAAACTGTTTTTT	CASSPPIRPGLATNEKLFF
NA	TRBV5-1	TRBJ2-3	NA	TGCGCCAGCAGCCCGACCGGGGTGTTTCCAGATACGCAGTATTTT	CASSPTGVFPDTQYF
NA	TRBV4-1	TRBJ1-1	once	TGCGCCAGCAGCCAAGAAGGCACACTAGACACTGAAGCTTTCTTT	CASSQEGTLDTEAFF
NA	TRBV19	TRBJ2-2	NA	TGTGCCAGTAGAGGGCAGGGGCGGACCGGGGAGCTGTTTTTT	CASRGQGRTGELFF
TRBD2	TRBV7-8	TRBJ2-7	NA	TGTGCCAGCAGCGTAGGGGCGGGAGCCATTTACGAGCAGTACTTC	CASSVGAGAIYEQYF
TRBD2	TRBV9	TRBJ2-3	NA	TGTGCCAGCAGCGTCAGCGGGGGAGTCACAGATACGCAGTATTTT	CASSVSGGVTDTQYF
NA	TRBV6-4	TRBJ2-2	NA	TGTGCCAGCAGTGACTCCGGGACAAGTTTAACCGGGGAGCTGTTTTTT	CASSDSGTSLTGELFF
TRBD2	TRBV6-4	TRBJ2-5	few	TGTGCCAGCAGTGATTTACTCCAGGGACTAGCGGGAGAAGAGACCCAGTACTTC	CASSDLLQGLAGEETQYF
NA	TRBV5-3	TRBJ2-1	NA	TGTGCCAGAAGCTTTGAGAAGCTCGAGCAGTTCTTC	CARSFEKLEQFF
TRBD1	TRBV23-1	TRBJ2-1	once	TGCGCCAGCAGTCGCAGGGACAGTGTGATGTGGAATGAGCAGTTCTTC	CASSRRDSVMWNEQFF
TRBD1	TRBV7-9	TRBJ1-5	once	TGTGCCAGCAGCTTAGCACCGGGACAGGGGGGTCATAGCAATCAGCCCCAGCATTTT	CASSLAPGQGGHSNQPQHF
TRBD1	TRBV9	TRBJ1-5	NA	TGTGCCAGCAGCGAGGGACAGGGGGCAATCAATCAGCCCCAGCATTTT	CASSEGQGAINQPQHF
TRBD1	TRBV6-1	TRBJ1-2	NA	TGTGCCAGCACGGGGCCAGGGGGAGGCTATGGCTACACCTTC	CASTGPGGGYGYTF
TRBD2	TRBV7-3	TRBJ2-3	NA	TGTGCCAGCAGCTCAAATATGGGGAGGGGTCATACGCAGTATTTT	CASSSNMGRGHTQYF
TRBD2	TRBV4-1	TRBJ2-1	once	TGCGCCAGCAGCCTACAACTAGCGGGAGGAGATGAGCAGTTCTTC	CASSLQLAGGDEQFF
TRBD1	TRBV5-1	TRBJ2-2	NA	TGCGCCAGCAGCCCGGGACAGACAAATGGGGAGCTGTTTTTT	CASSPGQTNGELFF
TRBD1	TRBV28	TRBJ2-7	NA	TGTGCCACATACTCGGGACAGGGGGCCTCCTACGAGCAGTACTTC	CATYSGQGASYEQYF
NA	TRBV13	TRBJ2-7	NA	TGTGCCAGCAGCTTGGCGGGGAGAGGCTACGAGCAGTACTTC	CASSLAGRGYEQYF
TRBD1	TRBV9	TRBJ1-1	few	TGTGCCAGCGGGACAGGGATCAACACTGAAGCTTTCTTT	CASGTGINTEAFF
NA	TRBV6-4	TRBJ2-7	few	TGTGCCAGCAGACCACGGGAGAACCCCCCCTACGAGCAGTACTTC	CASRPRENPPYEQYF
NA	TRBV7-9	TRBJ1-1	few	TGTGCCAGCAGCTCTTCATCCGGGACTGCGGCTTTCTTT	CASSSSSGTAAFF
NA	TRBV25-1	TRBJ1-3	few	TGTGCCAGCAGTGACAGGGCGGCTGGAAACACCATATATTTT	CASSDRAAGNTIYF
TRBD2	TRBV7-9	TRBJ2-3	few	TGTGCCAGCAGCCCCTCCCCCTTCGGGAGGGGACCAGATACGCAGTATTTT	CASSPSPFGRGPDTQYF
NA	TRBV18	TRBJ2-5	NA	TGTGCCAGCTCACGGCGGGTCGAGGAGCGTGAGACCCAGTACTTC	CASSRRVEERETQYF